The T cell receptor beta chain under discussion was sequenced for a study of neurological immune-mediated disorders (dated by TCRdb to about 2019). Study-wide context: Peripheral blood TCR-beta repertoires from patients with HTLV-I-associated myelopathy (HAM/TSP), patients with multiple sclerosis, and healthy controls were compared in the study using UMI-based sequencing. Alongside PBMC samples, the set of more than 80 TCR-beta libraries contained longitudinal samples, technical triplicates, and paired CD4+ and CD8+ T-cell subsets that had been sorted. The cohort was made up of 65 to 75 subjects, consisting of about 14 HAM/TSP patients, around 35 multiple sclerosis patients and 20 healthy controls.

Paper-wide results and their limitations: TCR clonal expansion was highest in HAM/TSP patients and lowest in MS patients, with MS patients falling below even healthy controls. No identical CDR3 amino acid sequences were found to be shared among expanded clones across subjects, suggesting that TCR-beta repertoires were private in all groups.

cDNA was synthesized by template-switch 5'RACE using a primer with a 10-nucleotide random unique molecular identifier that tagged each TCR transcript. Every sequencing run yielded over 170 million TCR-beta sequences covering 15-18 subjects. Total RNA was extracted with the RNeasy kit. TCR-beta VDJ regions were amplified with primers for the TCR constant region and the 5'RACE anchor, using the KAPA Real-time Library Amplification kit. A first PCR added sample indexes and Illumina adaptors, after which a second PCR increased the library yield. After purification with Ampure beads, the TCR product of roughly 650 bp was size-selected on a 2% E-gel SizeSelection system. Before pooling, libraries had their quality checked on a Bioanalyzer, their concentration measured with Qubit, and their quantity determined with the Kapa Library Quantification kit. An Illumina HiSeq 2500 was used to sequence the libraries paired-end at 2 x 150 bp. To increase sequence diversity, roughly 23-30% phiX was spiked into each library pool. The study's processing was this. Quality-filtered reads were processed with the UMI-based MiGEC pipeline, which removed over 85% of raw TCR sequences during error correction. VDJ genes were aligned to IMGT germline references, and clonotypes were defined by unique CDR3 amino acid sequence plus V-J genes. VDJtools evaluated clonal expansion, Shannon diversity and CDR3 relatedness (CalcPairwiseDistances, ClusterSamples); CLCbio workbench built phylogenetic trees. A clone was classed as expanded if it had 8 or more unique UMIs, a cutoff based on coefficient-of-variation modelling across technical triplicates. Clones were called with MiXCR by TCRdb after fastp trimmed the public reads at Q25, and only in-frame beta chains were retained. Entries that share a CDR3 protein sequence are merged under the most common genes and DNA. TCRdb assigned the V and J calls; the authors' analysis was not used. This sample gives about 30,000 distinct CDR3 sequences in total; approximately 15% of them show up just once. 25% to 35% of the sample is in the top ten clones.

The healthy controls were volunteers from blood banks in Maryland, USA. For unsorted PBMC libraries, 2 million PBMCs were used after storage in RNAlater at -80 degrees C until RNA extraction. Peripheral blood underwent Ficoll-Hypaque density gradient centrifugation to isolate PBMCs, which were then cryopreserved in liquid nitrogen. This clonotype was observed at least ten times. This receptor's antigen is unknown. Base qualities were left out, and no much larger clone turns up one base away. CDR1 KGHSH and CDR2 LQKENI were looked up in the germline V gene. From cysteine to phenylalanine, the CDR3 is 14 amino acids long. Only the CDR3 portion is preserved as DNA: 42 bases, with reading frame beginning at the first base. Germline trimming: 3 bases from V, 4 bases from J; junction bases outside gene matches: 2.

The chain is assembled from TRBV18 and TRBJ1-2; 10 central nucleotides agree with TRBD1. Source material: PBMCs. The source is a man aged 65 to 79 in good health. The DNA sequence reads TGTGCCAGCTCACCGGGACAGGGGCCCTATGGCTACACCTTC. The resulting protein is CASSPGQGPYGYTF.